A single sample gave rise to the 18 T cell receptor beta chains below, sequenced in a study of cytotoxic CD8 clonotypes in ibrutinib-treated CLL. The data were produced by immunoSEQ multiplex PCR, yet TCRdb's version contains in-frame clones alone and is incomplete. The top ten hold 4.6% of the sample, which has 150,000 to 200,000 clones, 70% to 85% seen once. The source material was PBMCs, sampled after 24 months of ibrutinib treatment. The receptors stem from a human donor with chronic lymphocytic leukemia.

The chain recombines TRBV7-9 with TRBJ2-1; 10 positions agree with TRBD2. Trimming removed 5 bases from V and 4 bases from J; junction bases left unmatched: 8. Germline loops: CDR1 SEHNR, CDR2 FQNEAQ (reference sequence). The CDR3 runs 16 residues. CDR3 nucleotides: TGTGCCAGCAGCCCAGTAGCGGGGGGCCGTTACAATGAGCAGTTCTTC. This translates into CASSPVAGGRYNEQFF.

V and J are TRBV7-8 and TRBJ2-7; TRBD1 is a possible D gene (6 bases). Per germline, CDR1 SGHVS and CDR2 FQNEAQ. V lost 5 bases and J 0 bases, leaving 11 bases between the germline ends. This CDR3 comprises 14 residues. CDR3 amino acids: CASSPDRISYEQYF. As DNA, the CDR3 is TGTGCCAGCAGCCCAGACAGGATCTCCTACGAGCAGTACTTC.

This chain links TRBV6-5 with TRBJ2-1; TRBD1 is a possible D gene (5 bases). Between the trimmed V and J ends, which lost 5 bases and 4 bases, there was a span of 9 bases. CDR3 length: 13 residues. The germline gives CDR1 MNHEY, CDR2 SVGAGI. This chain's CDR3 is CASSKQVYNEQFF. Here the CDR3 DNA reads TGTGCCAGCAGTAAACAGGTTTACAATGAGCAGTTCTTC.

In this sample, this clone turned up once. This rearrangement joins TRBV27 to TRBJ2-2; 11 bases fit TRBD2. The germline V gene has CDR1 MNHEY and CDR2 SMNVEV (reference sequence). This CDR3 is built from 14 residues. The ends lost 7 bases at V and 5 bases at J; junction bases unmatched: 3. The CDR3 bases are TGTGCCAGCATTAGCGGGAGGGGAACCGGGGAGCTGTTTTTT. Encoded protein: CASISGRGTGELFF.

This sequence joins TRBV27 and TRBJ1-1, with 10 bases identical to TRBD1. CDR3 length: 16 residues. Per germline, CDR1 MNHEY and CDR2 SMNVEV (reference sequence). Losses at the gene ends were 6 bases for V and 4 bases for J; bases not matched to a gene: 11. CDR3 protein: CASRLYDRGRATEAFF. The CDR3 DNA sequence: TGTGCCAGCAGACTATACGACAGGGGGCGGGCCACTGAAGCTTTCTTT.

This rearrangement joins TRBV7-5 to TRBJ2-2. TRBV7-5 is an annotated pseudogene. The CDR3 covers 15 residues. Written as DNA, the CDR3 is TGTGTCAGGCCTACCCCGAGGGGCAACACCGGGGAGCTGTTTTTT. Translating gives CVRPTPRGNTGELFF.

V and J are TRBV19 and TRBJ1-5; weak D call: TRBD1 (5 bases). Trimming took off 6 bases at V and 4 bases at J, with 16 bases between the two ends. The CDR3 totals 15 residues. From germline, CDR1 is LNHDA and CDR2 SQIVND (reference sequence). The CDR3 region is CASRPSWGGNQPQHF. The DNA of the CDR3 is TGTGCCAGTAGGCCCTCATGGGGGGGTAATCAGCCCCAGCATTTT.

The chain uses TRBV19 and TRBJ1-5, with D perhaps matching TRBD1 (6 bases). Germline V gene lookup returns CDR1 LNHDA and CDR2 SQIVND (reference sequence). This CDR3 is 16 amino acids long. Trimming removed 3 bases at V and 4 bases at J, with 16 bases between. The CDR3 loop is CASSMGRGQGNQPQHF. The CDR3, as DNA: TGTGCCAGTAGTATGGGCAGGGGTCAGGGTAATCAGCCCCAGCATTTT.

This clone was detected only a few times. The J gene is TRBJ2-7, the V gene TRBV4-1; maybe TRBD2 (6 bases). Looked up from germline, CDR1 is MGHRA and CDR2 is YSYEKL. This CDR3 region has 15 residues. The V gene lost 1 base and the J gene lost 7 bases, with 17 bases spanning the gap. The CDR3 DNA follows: TGCGCCAGCAGCCAAGGTATAGAAGTTCGGGAGGAGCAGTACTTC. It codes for CASSQGIEVREEQYF.

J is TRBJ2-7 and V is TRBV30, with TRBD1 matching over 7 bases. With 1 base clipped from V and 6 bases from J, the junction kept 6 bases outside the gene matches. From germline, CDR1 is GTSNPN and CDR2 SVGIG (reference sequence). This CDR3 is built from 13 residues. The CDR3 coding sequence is TGTGCCTGGAGTGAGACAGGGTCGGGCGAGCAGTACTTC. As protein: CAWSETGSGEQYF.

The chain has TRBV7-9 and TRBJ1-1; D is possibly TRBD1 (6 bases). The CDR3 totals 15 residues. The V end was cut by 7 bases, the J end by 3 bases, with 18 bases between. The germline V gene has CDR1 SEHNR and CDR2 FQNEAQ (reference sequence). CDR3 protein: CASKIQGGPDTEAFF. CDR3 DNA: TGTGCCAGCAAAATACAGGGAGGCCCTGACACTGAAGCTTTCTTT.

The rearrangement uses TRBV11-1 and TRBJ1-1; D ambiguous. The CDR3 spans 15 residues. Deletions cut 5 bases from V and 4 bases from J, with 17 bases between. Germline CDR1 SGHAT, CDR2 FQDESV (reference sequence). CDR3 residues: CASSPRTPIGTEAFF. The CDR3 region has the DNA TGTGCCAGCAGCCCCCGGACCCCCATCGGCACTGAAGCTTTCTTT.

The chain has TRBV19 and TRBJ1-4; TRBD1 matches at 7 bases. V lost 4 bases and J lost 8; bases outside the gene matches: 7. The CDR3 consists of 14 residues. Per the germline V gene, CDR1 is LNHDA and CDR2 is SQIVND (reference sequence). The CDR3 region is CASSTHRGSEKLFF. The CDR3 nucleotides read TGTGCCAGTAGTACGCACAGGGGCTCCGAAAAACTGTTTTTT.

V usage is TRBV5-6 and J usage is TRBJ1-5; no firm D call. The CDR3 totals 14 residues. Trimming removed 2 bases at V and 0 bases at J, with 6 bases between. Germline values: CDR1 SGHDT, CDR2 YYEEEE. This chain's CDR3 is CASSFFGSNQPQHF. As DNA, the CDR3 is TGTGCCAGCAGCTTTTTTGGTAGCAATCAGCCCCAGCATTTT. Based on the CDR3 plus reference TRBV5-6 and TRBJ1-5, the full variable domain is DAGVTQSPTHLIKTRGQQVTLRCSPKSGHDTVSWYQQALGQGPQFIFQYYEEEERQRGNFPDRFSGHQFPNYSSELNVNALLLGDSALYLCASSFFGSNQPQHFGDGTRLSIL.

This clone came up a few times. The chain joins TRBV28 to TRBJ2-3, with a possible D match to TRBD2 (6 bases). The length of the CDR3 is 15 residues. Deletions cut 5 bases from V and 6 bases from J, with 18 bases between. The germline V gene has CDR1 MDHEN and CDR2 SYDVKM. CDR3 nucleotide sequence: TGTGCCAGCAGTCTCCCTTTCGGGAGCGGGGATACGCAGTATTTT. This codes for CASSLPFGSGDTQYF.

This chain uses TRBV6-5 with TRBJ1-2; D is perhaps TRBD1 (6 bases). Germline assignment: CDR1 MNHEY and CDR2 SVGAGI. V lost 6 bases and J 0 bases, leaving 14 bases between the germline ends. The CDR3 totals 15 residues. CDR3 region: CASRQGPRSNYGYTF. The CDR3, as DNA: TGTGCCAGCAGACAGGGTCCCCGCTCTAACTATGGCTACACCTTC.

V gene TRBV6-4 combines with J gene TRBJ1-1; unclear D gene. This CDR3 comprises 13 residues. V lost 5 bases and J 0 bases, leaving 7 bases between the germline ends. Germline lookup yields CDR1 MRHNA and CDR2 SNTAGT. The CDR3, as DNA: TGTGCCAGCAGTCTCATGGTGAACACTGAAGCTTTCTTT. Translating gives CASSLMVNTEAFF.

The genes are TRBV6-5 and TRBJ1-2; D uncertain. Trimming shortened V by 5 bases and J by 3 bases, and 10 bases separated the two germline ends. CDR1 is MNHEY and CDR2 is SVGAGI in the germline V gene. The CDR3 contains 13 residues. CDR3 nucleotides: TGTGCCAGCAGTCGCGACGGCTACTATGGCTACACCTTC. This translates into CASSRDGYYGYTF.